This TCR beta chain stems from a study of a mutant IDH1 vaccine in newly diagnosed glioma. Time point defined: week 11, during vaccination. Every vaccine dose comprised 300 ug of mutant IDH1 20-mer peptide plus topical imiquimod. Germline V gives CDR1 SNHLY, CDR2 FYNNEI. This CDR3 is 16 amino acids long. The V gene lost 2 bases and the J gene lost 1 base, with 11 bases spanning the gap. Sequenced by immunoSEQ multiplex PCR; TCRdb stores in-frame clones only, minus some. This table holds around 60,000 clones, about 88% found once. This clone was counted between two and nine times. What it binds is unknown.

Sequencing was performed on PBMCs, taken from a glioma patient whose treatment included an IDH1 peptide vaccine. This TCR derives from a woman aged 45-59 years with glioma. The V and J genes are TRBV2 and TRBJ2-2; the D gene could be TRBD1 or TRBD2 (5 bases each). CDR3 sequence (DNA): TGTGCCAGCAGTGAACAGGGCAGCGGGAACACCGGGGAGCTGTTTTTT. This translates into CASSEQGSGNTGELFF.